The 23 T cell receptor beta chains below were found in one sample sequenced in a study of shared clonotypes between healthy human individuals. Positive CCR7 selection of CD45RO-negative cells yielded the naive CD8 cells, and terminally differentiated effector memory CD45RA+ cells were excluded. Clones were sequenced by immunoSEQ multiplex PCR, and TCRdb holds only the in-frame ones, with some missing. Of about 600,000 clones in the sample, roughly 95% were seen once. Specimen: naive CD8+ T cells sorted from blood. These receptors came from a young woman in good health.

The gene calls are TRBV5-6 and TRBJ2-7; D might be TRBD1 (7 bases). Germline assignment: CDR1 SGHDT and CDR2 YYEEEE. This CDR3 has 14 residues. V shed 4 bases and J shed 6 bases, with 17 bases lying between them. CDR3 DNA sequence: TGTGCCAGCAGCCCCGTGGAGGGGGCGGTCGAGCAGTACTTC. This gives the protein CASSPVEGAVEQYF.

With regard to this clone: The same CDR3 arises from other DNA sequences in this sample as well. The rearrangement links TRBV27 to TRBJ1-2; D unclear. V lost 8 bases, J lost 2 bases, and 12 bases lay in between. CDR3 size: 13 residues. Germline assignment: CDR1 MNHEY and CDR2 SMNVEV (reference sequence). The CDR3 region is CASSHGENYGYTF. The CDR3 nucleotides are TGTGCCAGCTCCCACGGAGAGAACTATGGCTACACCTTC.

The gene calls are TRBV6-5 and TRBJ2-5, with 11 bases identical to TRBD2. The germline CDR1 and CDR2 sequences are MNHEY and SVGAGI. Unmatched junction bases numbered 6, after V lost 4 bases and J lost 5 bases. This CDR3 is built from 15 residues. As DNA, the CDR3 is TGTGCCAGCAGTTCCACTAGCGGGAGCGGGGAGACCCAGTACTTC. It specifies CASSSTSGSGETQYF.

To note about this clone: At the DNA level, this CDR3 is encoded by other sequences in the same sample as well. The CDR3 nucleotides read TGTGCCAGTAGCTTGGGACTGCACAATGAGCAGTTCTTC. Encoded protein: CASSLGLHNEQFF. The chain links TRBV19 to TRBJ2-1; tentatively, D is TRBD2 (6 bases). CDR3 size: 13 residues. Per germline, CDR1 LNHDA and CDR2 SQIVND (reference sequence). Trimming took 6 bases from V and 5 from J, leaving 11 bases between them. The full variable domain, completed using reference TRBV19 and TRBJ2-1, is DGGITQSPKYLFRKEGQNVTLSCEQNLNHDAMYWYRQDPGQGLRLIYYSQIVNDFQKGDIAEGYSVSREKKESFPLTVTSAQKNPTAFYLCASSLGLHNEQFFGPGTRLTVL.

The V gene is TRBV10-3, the J gene TRBJ2-7; TRBD2 matches at 7 bases. CDR3 length: 17 residues. J gave up 2 bases and V 2 bases, and 12 bases lay outside the gene matches. Germline CDR1 reads ENHRY; CDR2 reads SYGVKD. The CDR3 bases are TGTGCCATCAGTGAGATGGTAGCGGGTACGAACCCCTACGAGCAGTACTTC. It codes for CAISEMVAGTNPYEQYF.

The V call is TRBV2, the J call TRBJ1-2; D unresolved. V was shortened by 9 bases and J by 4 bases, with 12 bases between the two germline ends. The CDR3 sequence is 12 residues long. In germline, CDR1 is SNHLY, CDR2 FYNNEI. Written as DNA, the CDR3 is TGTGCCAGGATAGTGAGTTCCTATGGCTACACCTTC. Protein: CARIVSSYGYTF.

The chain recombines TRBV27 with TRBJ2-3; no firm D call. With 2 bases removed from V and 14 bases from J, the gap between germline ends came to 11 bases. The V gene's germline CDR1 is MNHEY and CDR2 SMNVEV (reference sequence). The CDR3 is made up of 11 amino acids. In nucleotides, the CDR3 is TGTGCCAGCAGTTTACACACAACATGGTATTTT. Amino acid sequence: CASSLHTTWYF.

The chain carries TRBV5-6 and TRBJ2-7; 9 positions agree with TRBD1. The length of the CDR3 is 13 residues. V dropped 4 bases and J dropped 4; count of bases not matched to a gene: 3. Germline loops: CDR1 SGHDT, CDR2 YYEEEE. DNA for the CDR3: TGTGCCAGCAGCGGGACAGGGAATTACGAGCAGTACTTC. This sequence encodes CASSGTGNYEQYF.

The chain carries TRBV28 and TRBJ1-5; D gene ambiguous. V lost 7 bases and J 0 bases, leaving 7 bases between the germline ends. Germline lookup yields CDR1 MDHEN and CDR2 SYDVKM. The CDR3 contains 13 residues. CDR3 sequence (DNA): TGTGCCAGCAAAGGATATAGCAATCAGCCCCAGCATTTT. It is translated as CASKGYSNQPQHF.

The chain has TRBV5-5 and TRBJ2-1; no clear D. The CDR3 sequence is 12 residues long. Trimming removed 5 bases from V and 10 bases from J, with 13 bases in between. Germline CDR1 and CDR2: SGHKS and YYEKEE (reference sequence). CDR3 sequence (DNA): TGTGCCAGCAGGGACGACCTTTGGGAGCAGTTCTTC. It specifies CASRDDLWEQFF.

This chain uses TRBV19 with TRBJ1-2; D ambiguous. CDR1 is LNHDA, CDR2 SQIVND, per germline (reference sequence). The CDR3 has 15 amino acids. Trimming took 5 bases from V and 2 from J, leaving 15 bases between them. This chain's CDR3 is CASSPISILNYGYTF. CDR3 DNA: TGTGCCAGTAGTCCCATATCTATCTTGAACTATGGCTACACCTTC.

The J gene is TRBJ2-7, the V gene TRBV5-8, with 7 bases identical to TRBD2. The CDR3 length is 16 residues. The J segment lost 6 bases and the V segment lost 0 bases, leaving 12 bases of the junction unmatched. Germline V CDR1 and CDR2: SGHTS, YDEGEE. The CDR3 is CASSLVTAGVPSEQYF. CDR3 in DNA: TGTGCCAGCAGCTTGGTTACGGCGGGAGTGCCCTCCGAGCAGTACTTC.

The V and J genes are TRBV27 and TRBJ2-5; D is uncertain. The CDR3 is 12 residues long. Trimming took 2 bases from V and 5 from J, leaving 6 bases between them. Per the germline V gene, CDR1 is MNHEY and CDR2 is SMNVEV (reference sequence). The DNA of the CDR3 is TGTGCCAGCAGTTTAGTCGGGGAGACCCAGTACTTC. This codes for CASSLVGETQYF.

This clone was recorded a few times. The chain is built from TRBV19 and TRBJ1-5, with 7 bases aligning to TRBD1. Germline V gives CDR1 LNHDA, CDR2 SQIVND (reference sequence). Unmatched junction bases numbered 10, after V lost 6 bases and J lost 5 bases. The CDR3 runs to 15 residues. CDR3 loop: CASRVYDREDQPQHF. The DNA of the CDR3 is TGTGCCAGTAGGGTTTATGACAGGGAAGATCAGCCCCAGCATTTT. Supplemented by reference TRBV19 and TRBJ1-5, the full variable domain reads DGGITQSPKYLFRKEGQNVTLSCEQNLNHDAMYWYRQDPGQGLRLIYYSQIVNDFQKGDIAEGYSVSREKKESFPLTVTSAQKNPTAFYLCASRVYDREDQPQHFGDGTRLSIL.

CDR3 region: CASSAGQLGSNEQFF. The CDR3 nucleotides are TGTGCCAGCAGCGCTGGCCAGCTCGGGTCCAATGAGCAGTTCTTC. V usage is TRBV5-4 and J usage is TRBJ2-1, with D unclear. CDR1 is SGHNT, CDR2 YYREEE, per germline (reference sequence). The CDR3 runs to 15 residues. V lost 4 bases to trimming and J lost 6 bases, with 17 bases between them.

The V call is TRBV4-1, the J call TRBJ1-5; tentatively, D is TRBD1 (6 bases). Between the trimmed V and J ends, which lost 0 bases and 5 bases, there was a span of 14 bases. This CDR3 is built from 16 residues. In germline, CDR1 is MGHRA, CDR2 YSYEKL. CDR3 coding DNA: TGCGCCAGCAGCCAAGAGATACAGGGAATCCATCAGCCCCAGCATTTT. As protein: CASSQEIQGIHQPQHF.

The rearrangement joins TRBV28 to TRBJ2-6, with D perhaps TRBD1 or TRBD2 (6 bases each). The CDR3 is made up of 16 amino acids. V was clipped by 5 bases and J by 5 bases, with 16 bases between them. CDR1 is MDHEN and CDR2 is SYDVKM in the germline V gene. For the CDR3, the DNA is TGTGCCAGCAGTGGAGGTTGGGGGGCTTGGGCCAACGTCCTGACTTTC. Its protein product is CASSGGWGAWANVLTF. Full variable domain (rest looked up from reference TRBV28 and TRBJ2-6): DVKVTQSSRYLVKRTGEKVFLECVQDMDHENMFWYRQDPGLGLRLIYFSYDVKMKEKGDIPEGYSVSREKKERFSLILESASTNQTSMYLCASSGGWGAWANVLTFGAGSRLTVL.

The gene calls are TRBV5-5 and TRBJ2-2; D is ambiguous. The CDR3 totals 16 residues. The V gene's germline CDR1 is SGHKS and CDR2 YYEKEE (reference sequence). The germline V and J ends were trimmed by 2 bases and 4 bases, with 15 bases remaining between them. The DNA for the CDR3 is TGTGCCAGCAGCTTTCGGTCCGGAGTCGCCACCGGGGAGCTGTTTTTT. It codes for CASSFRSGVATGELFF.

This rearrangement joins TRBV29-1 to TRBJ1-2; D may be TRBD1 (5 bases). CDR1 is SQVTM, CDR2 ANQGSEA, per germline. Trimming left V 6 bases short and J 0 bases short, with 14 bases between. CDR3 length: 14 residues. CDR3 residues: CSVQGEATNYGYTF. CDR3 DNA: TGCAGCGTGCAGGGAGAAGCAACTAACTATGGCTACACCTTC.

The CDR3 spells CADLGNSGANVLTF. The CDR3, as DNA: TGTGCCGACCTGGGAAACTCTGGGGCCAACGTCCTGACTTTC. The chain recombines TRBV7-9 with TRBJ2-6; D is unclear. V was shortened by 11 bases and J by 0 bases, with 11 bases between the two germline ends. The CDR3 has 14 amino acids. Per the germline V gene, CDR1 is SEHNR and CDR2 is FQNEAQ (reference sequence).

The count of this clone is one. Germline and junction disagree at one end, which may indicate a read error. The J gene is TRBJ2-2, the V gene TRBV7-2, with 9 bases aligning to TRBD2. Germline lookup yields CDR1 SGHTA and CDR2 FQGNSA. The CDR3 length is 17 residues. In DNA, the CDR3 is TGTGCCAGCAGCTTTAGCCCCGGGACTAGCTATATAGGGGGGCTGTTTTTT. Its translation is CASSFSPGTSYIGGLFF.

The chain is built from TRBV5-6 and TRBJ1-4; 7 nucleotides match TRBD1. Per the germline V gene, CDR1 is SGHDT and CDR2 is YYEEEE. J gave up 8 bases and V 3 bases, and 13 bases lay outside the gene matches. The CDR3 spans 16 residues. CDR3 sequence (DNA): TGTGCCAGCAGCTGGAACAACAGGGGAGGATTCGAAAAACTGTTTTTT. Protein product: CASSWNNRGGFEKLFF.

This clone was seen just once. Other DNA sequences of this sample code for an identical CDR3. The rearrangement joins TRBV27 to TRBJ2-7; 9 nucleotides align to TRBD1. There are 14 residues in the CDR3. V lost 5 bases to trimming and J lost 2 bases; unmatched junction nucleotides: 4. Germline loops: CDR1 MNHEY, CDR2 SMNVEV (reference sequence). This chain's CDR3 is CASSPGQGPYEQYF. In DNA form, the CDR3 reads TGTGCCAGCAGTCCGGGACAGGGACCCTACGAGCAGTACTTC.